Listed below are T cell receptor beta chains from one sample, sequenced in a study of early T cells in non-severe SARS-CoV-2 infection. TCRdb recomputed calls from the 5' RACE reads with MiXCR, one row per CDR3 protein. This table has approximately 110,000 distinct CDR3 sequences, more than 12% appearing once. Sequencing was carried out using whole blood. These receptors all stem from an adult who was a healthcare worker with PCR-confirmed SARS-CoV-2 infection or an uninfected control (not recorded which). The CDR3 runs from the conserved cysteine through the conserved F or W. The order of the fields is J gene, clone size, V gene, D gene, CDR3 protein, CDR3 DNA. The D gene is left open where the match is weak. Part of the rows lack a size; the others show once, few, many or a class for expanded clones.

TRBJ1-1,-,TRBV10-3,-,CAISEQPGQGYKEAFF,TGTGCCATCAGTGAGCAACCCGGACAAGGTTACAAGGAAGCTTTCTTT
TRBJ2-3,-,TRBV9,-,CASSVEAESDTQYF,TGTGCCAGCAGCGTAGAAGCCGAATCAGATACGCAGTATTTT
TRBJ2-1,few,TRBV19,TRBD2,CASSDYSGGINEQFF,TGTGCCAGTAGTGACTACAGCGGGGGAATCAATGAGCAGTTCTTC
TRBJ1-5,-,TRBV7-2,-,CASSPDSLSNQPQHF,TGTGCCAGCAGTCCGGACAGCCTTAGCAATCAGCCCCAGCATTTT
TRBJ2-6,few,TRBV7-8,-,CASRKSSGANVLTF,TGTGCCAGCAGGAAGAGCTCTGGGGCCAACGTCCTGACTTTC
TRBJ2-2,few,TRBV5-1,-,CASSMSPNTGELFF,TGCGCCAGCAGCATGAGCCCTAACACCGGGGAGCTGTTTTTT
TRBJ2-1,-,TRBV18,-,CASSPPRLSQRDEQFF,TGTGCCAGCTCACCTCCCCGGTTGAGCCAGCGCGATGAGCAGTTCTTC
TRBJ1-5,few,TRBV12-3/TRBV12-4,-,CASSFRGGSNQPQHF,TGTGCCAGCAGTTTCCGAGGGGGGAGCAATCAGCCCCAGCATTTT
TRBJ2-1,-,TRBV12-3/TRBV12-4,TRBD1,CASSQDRVNEQFF,TGTGCCAGCAGCCAGGACAGGGTCAATGAGCAGTTCTTC
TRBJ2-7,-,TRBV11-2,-,CASSLNRGVSGEQYF,TGTGCCAGCAGCTTAAACCGGGGCGTATCTGGCGAGCAGTACTTC
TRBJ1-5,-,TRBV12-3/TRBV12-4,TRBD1,CASSSDRGSYQPQHF,TGTGCCAGCAGTTCGGACAGGGGGTCCTATCAGCCCCAGCATTTT
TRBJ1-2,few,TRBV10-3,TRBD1,CAITKGAGDYGYTF,TGTGCCATCACCAAGGGGGCGGGTGACTATGGCTACACCTTC
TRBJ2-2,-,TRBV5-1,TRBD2,CASRGAGDTGELFF,TGCGCCAGCAGGGGAGCGGGGGACACCGGGGAGCTGTTTTTT
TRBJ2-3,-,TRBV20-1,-,CSAPRKESDTQYF,TGCAGTGCCCCGCGGAAGGAGTCTGATACGCAGTATTTT
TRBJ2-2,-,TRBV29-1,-,CSVDPRNTGELFF,TGCAGCGTTGACCCCAGGAACACCGGGGAGCTGTTTTTT
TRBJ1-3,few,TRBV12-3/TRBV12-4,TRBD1,CASSLRQGANTIYF,TGTGCCAGCAGTTTAAGGCAGGGGGCAAACACCATATATTTT
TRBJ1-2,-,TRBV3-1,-,CASSQDSDGYYGYTF,TGTGCCAGCAGCCAAGATAGCGACGGTTACTATGGCTACACCTTC
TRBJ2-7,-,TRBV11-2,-,CASSLEGTRSGEQYF,TGTGCCAGCAGCTTAGAAGGGACTCGCAGCGGCGAGCAGTACTTC
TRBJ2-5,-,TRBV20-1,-,CSASSALRETQYF,TGCAGTGCTAGTTCGGCACTGCGGGAGACCCAGTACTTC
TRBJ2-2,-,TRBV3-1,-,CASTYRKSNTGELFF,TGTGCCAGCACCTACAGGAAATCGAACACCGGGGAGCTGTTTTTT
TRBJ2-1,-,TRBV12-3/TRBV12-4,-,CATTPSVRNEQFF,TGTGCCACCACACCCTCTGTCCGCAATGAGCAGTTCTTC
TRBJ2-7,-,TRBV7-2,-,CASSLTTGRGEQYF,TGTGCCAGCAGCTTAACAACCGGAAGGGGAGAGCAGTACTTC
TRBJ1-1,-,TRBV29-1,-,CSVGSYSPGGTEAFF,TGCAGCGTTGGTTCGTACAGCCCTGGAGGGACTGAAGCTTTCTTT
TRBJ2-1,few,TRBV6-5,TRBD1,CASSRGQGLASIPFF,TGTGCCAGCAGCCGGGGACAGGGGTTGGCATCCATCCCGTTCTTC
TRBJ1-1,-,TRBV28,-,CASSLLAESNTEAFF,TGTGCCAGCAGTTTACTGGCAGAATCGAACACTGAAGCTTTCTTT
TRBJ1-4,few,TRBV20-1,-,CSARAPGARGEKLFF,TGCAGTGCTAGAGCCCCGGGCGCGAGGGGTGAAAAACTGTTTTTT
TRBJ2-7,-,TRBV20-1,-,CSFAGALGTYEQYF,TGCAGTTTCGCCGGGGCCCTGGGGACCTACGAGCAGTACTTC
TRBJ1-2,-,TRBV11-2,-,CASSSTYSGGYTF,TGTGCCAGCAGCTCGACATATTCGGGCGGCTACACCTTC
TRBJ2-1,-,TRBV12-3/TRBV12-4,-,CASSSSGGAAEQFF,TGTGCCAGCAGTTCCAGCGGCGGGGCCGCTGAGCAGTTCTTC
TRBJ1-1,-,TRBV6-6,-,CATGGNTEAFF,TGTGCCACGGGGGGTAACACTGAAGCTTTCTTT
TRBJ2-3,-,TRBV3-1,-,CASSQVLAADTQYF,TGTGCCAGCAGCCAAGTTTTGGCGGCAGATACGCAGTATTTT
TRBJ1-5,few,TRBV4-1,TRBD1,CASSQGGGFQPQHF,TGCGCCAGCAGCCAAGGAGGGGGCTTTCAGCCCCAGCATTTT
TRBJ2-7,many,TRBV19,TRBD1,CASRTGGTSEQYF,TGTGCCAGTAGGACAGGGGGGACGAGTGAGCAGTACTTC
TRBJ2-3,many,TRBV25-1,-,CASSARDSTDTQYF,TGTGCCAGCAGTGCCCGGGACAGCACAGATACGCAGTATTTT
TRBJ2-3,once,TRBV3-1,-,CASSQGRVDTQYF,TGTGCCAGCAGCCAAGGAAGAGTCGATACGCAGTATTTT
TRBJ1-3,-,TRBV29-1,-,CSVEPQGTGNTIYF,TGCAGCGTTGAACCGCAGGGAACTGGAAACACCATATATTTT
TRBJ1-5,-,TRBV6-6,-,CASTSGRYNQPQHF,TGTGCCAGCACCAGCGGACGGTACAATCAGCCCCAGCATTTT
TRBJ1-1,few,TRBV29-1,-,CSVEVYRATEAFF,TGCAGCGTTGAAGTGTACAGGGCCACTGAAGCTTTCTTT
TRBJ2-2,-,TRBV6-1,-,CASKESGELFF,TGTGCCAGTAAGGAATCCGGGGAGCTGTTTTTT
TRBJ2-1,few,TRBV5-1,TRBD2,CASSGLAGGLNDEQFF,TGCGCCAGCAGCGGTTTAGCGGGGGGGCTGAATGATGAGCAGTTCTTC
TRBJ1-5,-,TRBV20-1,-,CSATPGGNQPQHF,TGCAGTGCGACCCCAGGGGGCAATCAGCCCCAGCATTTT
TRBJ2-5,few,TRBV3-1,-,CASRESGFRGTQYF,TGTGCCAGCCGTGAGTCGGGCTTCAGGGGGACCCAGTACTTC
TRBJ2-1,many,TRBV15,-,CATSRPSESYNEQFF,TGTGCCACCTCCCGGCCGAGCGAATCGTACAATGAGCAGTTCTTC
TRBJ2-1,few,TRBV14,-,CASSQVPRDKQFF,TGTGCCAGCAGCCAAGTTCCCCGAGACAAGCAGTTCTTC
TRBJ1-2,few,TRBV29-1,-,CSVNRGGTSYGYTF,TGCAGCGTTAATAGGGGCGGGACATCTTATGGCTACACCTTC
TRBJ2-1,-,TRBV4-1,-,CASSQDLARTRGQFF,TGCGCCAGCAGCCAAGATCTGGCTAGGACCCGCGGGCAGTTCTTC